Only a few counts were recorded for the clone carrying this T cell receptor (beta chain). Antigen specificity is unknown. The sample comes from a study of glioma-infiltrating T cells. Study-level background: Samples included WHO grade II oligodendrogliomas or astrocytomas and initial-diagnosis grade IV glioblastomas.

Whole-study results and caveats: Signature shared blood CDR3 motifs were enriched in low-divergence and depleted in high-divergence patients.

Losses at the gene ends were 5 bases for V and 7 bases for J; bases not matched to a gene: 8. The germline V gene encodes CDR1 MNHNS and CDR2 SASEGT. The CDR3 totals 13 residues. TCR alpha and beta CDR3 regions were amplified from RNA using iRepertoire nested multiplex PCR. TCRdb redid the calling of the multiplex PCR reads with MiXCR, one entry per CDR3 protein. The table has 400,000 or so distinct CDR3 sequences, about two fifths seen once. The TCR originated in a human donor with low-grade glioma or glioblastoma, undergoing nonglioma brain surgery, or in good health (not recorded which). Sequenced: glioma tissue, nonneoplastic brain tissue, or PBMCs (not recorded which). The gene calls are TRBV6-1 and TRBJ2-7; 7 bases line up with TRBD1. Written as DNA, the CDR3 is TGTGCCAGCAGTAGAGACAGGGAAGGGGAGCAGTACTTC. Translating it yields CASSRDREGEQYF.